Below are 30 T cell receptor beta chains sequenced from a single sample in a study of blood T cell repertoires in COVID-19. Using immunoSEQ multiplex PCR, the repertoire was profiled, and TCRdb retains in-frame clones only, with some absent. The data show more than 200,000 clones, with around 84% seen just once and around 4% held by the top ten. The sample comprised peripheral blood. All receptors derive from a man in his sixties with acute or convalescent COVID-19.

V and J are TRBV27 and TRBJ2-3; 7 bases are shared with TRBD2. The germline CDR1 and CDR2 sequences are MNHEY and SMNVEV (reference sequence). After removal of 6 bases from V and 2 bases from J, the junction contained 8 bases not matched to a gene. The CDR3 consists of 15 residues. The DNA of the CDR3 is TGTGCCAGCAGGTTGGGGGGGGAACCCACAGATACGCAGTATTTT. Translating it yields CASRLGGEPTDTQYF.

The rearrangement uses TRBV11-1 and TRBJ1-2, with 7 bases matching TRBD1. The CDR3 consists of 13 residues. Trimming removed 5 bases from V and 9 bases from J; junction bases left unmatched: 9. Germline V lookup: CDR1 SGHAT, CDR2 FQDESV (reference sequence). CDR3 sequence (DNA): TGTGCCAGCAGCCCTGGACAGGTGGCTAGCTACACCTTC. This encodes CASSPGQVASYTF.

This chain's CDR3 is CASSRQTGGFRETQYF. The CDR3 DNA follows: TGCGCCAGCAGCCGCCAGACAGGGGGCTTCAGGGAGACCCAGTACTTC. The chain carries TRBV5-1 and TRBJ2-5; 10 positions agree with TRBD1. Germline CDR1 reads SGHRS; CDR2 reads YFSETQ. The J segment lost 5 bases and the V segment lost 4 bases, leaving 11 bases of the junction unmatched. This CDR3 region has 16 residues. Full variable domain (remainder filled in from reference TRBV5-1 and TRBJ2-5): KAGVTQTPRYLIKTRGQQVTLSCSPISGHRSVSWYQQTPGQGLQFLFEYFSETQRNKGNFPGRFSGRQFSNSRSEMNVSTLELGDSALYLCASSRQTGGFRETQYFGPGTRLLVL.

The chain employs TRBV5-1 and TRBJ2-3; 7 nucleotides match TRBD1. The CDR3 is made up of 15 amino acids. Germline V gene lookup returns CDR1 SGHRS and CDR2 YFSETQ. J lost 1 base, V lost 3 bases, and 5 bases had no gene match. The DNA for the CDR3 is TGCGCCAGCAGCTGGGGACAGTGGGGCACAGATACGCAGTATTTT. Protein product: CASSWGQWGTDTQYF.

This clone was seen more than once but under ten times. The gene calls are TRBV7-2 and TRBJ2-5; 10 nucleotides agree with TRBD1. This CDR3 has 13 amino acids. The junction had 2 bases not matched to a gene; V was cut back by 5 bases and J by 5 bases. Looked up from germline, CDR1 is SGHTA and CDR2 is FQGNSA. In DNA, the CDR3 is TGTGCCAGCAGCCAGGACAGGGGGGAGACCCAGTACTTC. Translation: CASSQDRGETQYF.

The chain couples TRBV10-3 to TRBJ2-2, with 12 bases that match TRBD2. The ends lost 6 bases at V and 5 bases at J; junction bases unmatched: 4. Looked up from germline, CDR1 is ENHRY and CDR2 is SYGVKD. The CDR3 is 15 residues long. The CDR3: CAIRTSGRTTGELFF. The CDR3 DNA reads TGTGCCATCAGGACTAGCGGGAGAACTACCGGGGAGCTGTTTTTT.

The chain carries TRBV2 and TRBJ2-5, with 12 bases identical to TRBD2. Trimming took 6 bases from V and 4 from J; bases not matched to a gene: 18. Germline loops: CDR1 SNHLY, CDR2 FYNNEI. This CDR3 comprises 19 residues. CDR3 in DNA: TGTGCCAGCAGCCCCCGTGCTAGCGGGGGGGCGACCGGCCGAGAGACCCAGTACTTC. As protein: CASSPRASGGATGRETQYF.

V usage is TRBV27 and J usage is TRBJ2-7; 7 bases map to TRBD1. CDR3 length: 13 residues. CDR1 is MNHEY, CDR2 SMNVEV, per germline (reference sequence). The ends lost 6 bases at V and 7 bases at J; junction bases unmatched: 9. The CDR3 bases are TGTGCCAGCAGCCATAGGACAGGCCTTGAGCAGTACTTC. Translation: CASSHRTGLEQYF.

The rearrangement uses TRBV11-3 and TRBJ2-5; TRBD1 might be the D (5 bases). The CDR3 consists of 14 residues. V was shortened by 3 bases and J by 5 bases, with 13 bases between the two germline ends. The germline CDR1 and CDR2 sequences are SGHNT and YENEEA. CDR3 sequence: CASSLHVRVETQYF. The CDR3 DNA reads as TGTGCCAGCAGCTTGCATGTCAGGGTGGAGACCCAGTACTTC.

The rearrangement joins TRBV7-6 to TRBJ2-1; 11 positions agree with TRBD1. V was clipped by 5 bases and J by 1 base; unmatched bases: 7. Germline V lookup: CDR1 SGHVS, CDR2 FNYEAQ. The CDR3 consists of 17 residues. CDR3: CASSAGQGALSYNEQFF. The CDR3 DNA reads TGTGCCAGCAGCGCCGGACAGGGGGCATTGTCCTACAATGAGCAGTTCTTC.

The J gene is TRBJ2-5, the V gene TRBV19, with 10 positions matching TRBD1. CDR3 length: 13 residues. In germline, CDR1 is LNHDA, CDR2 SQIVND (reference sequence). V dropped 5 bases and J dropped 7; count of bases not matched to a gene: 4. CDR3 loop: CASSAGQGGTQYF. CDR3 DNA: TGTGCCAGTAGTGCAGGACAGGGGGGGACCCAGTACTTC. The full variable domain, in which reference TRBV19 and TRBJ2-5 provide the parts outside the CDR3, is DGGITQSPKYLFRKEGQNVTLSCEQNLNHDAMYWYRQDPGQGLRLIYYSQIVNDFQKGDIAEGYSVSREKKESFPLTVTSAQKNPTAFYLCASSAGQGGTQYFGPGTRLLVL.

The chain combines TRBV7-2 with TRBJ2-3; 9 nucleotides match TRBD2. CDR1 is SGHTA, CDR2 FQGNSA, per germline. This CDR3 has 15 residues. Unmatched junction bases numbered 6, after V lost 4 bases and J lost 4 bases. This chain's CDR3 is CASSSSGTASDTQYF. For the CDR3, the DNA is TGTGCCAGCAGCTCTAGCGGGACAGCTTCAGATACGCAGTATTTT. The full variable domain, with the rest looked up from reference TRBV7-2 and TRBJ2-3, is GAGVSQSPSNKVTEKGKDVELRCDPISGHTALYWYRQSLGQGLEFLIYFQGNSAPDKSGLPSDRFSAERTGGSVSTLTIQRTQQEDSAVYLCASSSSGTASDTQYFGPGTRLTVL.

A word on this clone: Other DNA sequences in the sample encode the same CDR3. The rearrangement links TRBV28 to TRBJ1-2, with D tentatively TRBD1 (5 bases). Trimming left V 4 bases short and J 2 bases short, with 11 bases between. The germline V gene encodes CDR1 MDHEN and CDR2 SYDVKM. The CDR3 totals 14 residues. Written as DNA, the CDR3 is TGTGCCAGCAGTTGGGATAGGGGAAACTATGGCTACACCTTC. Translation: CASSWDRGNYGYTF.

This chain connects TRBV3-1 (or the pseudogene TRBV3-2) to TRBJ2-3; the match to TRBD1 covers 7 bases. J gave up 0 bases and V 5 bases, and 2 bases lay outside the gene matches. Germline V gene sequence: CDR1 LGHDT, CDR2 YNNKEL (reference sequence). This CDR3 is 14 amino acids long. The CDR3 DNA follows: TGTGCCAGCAGCGAGGGGGCTAGCACAGATACGCAGTATTTT. The encoded protein is CASSEGASTDTQYF.

The rearrangement links TRBV27 to TRBJ2-7; TRBD2 aligns across 8 bases. Germline values: CDR1 MNHEY, CDR2 SMNVEV (reference sequence). The V segment lost 2 bases and the J segment 4 bases; nucleotides outside the gene matches: 7. The CDR3 spans 15 residues. The CDR3 nucleotides read TGTGCCAGCAGTTTACTAGCGGGCGACGTGTACGAGCAGTACTTC. Translated: CASSLLAGDVYEQYF.

The chain is built from TRBV6-6 and TRBJ2-5; TRBD2 matches 8 bases. Germline V gene sequence: CDR1 MNHNY, CDR2 SVGAGI (reference sequence). The length of the CDR3 is 15 residues. V dropped 3 bases and J dropped 5; count of bases not matched to a gene: 8. The CDR3: CASSYSLSSGETQYF. The DNA for the CDR3 is TGTGCCAGCAGTTATTCCCTTTCTAGCGGGGAGACCCAGTACTTC.

The rearrangement joins TRBV4-1 to TRBJ2-7; unclear D gene. Trimming took 4 bases from V and 2 from J, leaving 9 bases between them. Germline lookup yields CDR1 MGHRA and CDR2 YSYEKL. The CDR3 sequence is 13 residues long. Here the CDR3 reads CASSPLLAYEQYF. The CDR3 DNA follows: TGCGCCAGCAGCCCCCTACTCGCCTACGAGCAGTACTTC.

The CDR3 here is CASSPRDRWRGYNTEAFF. CDR3 nucleotide sequence: TGTGCCAGCAGCCCGCGGGACAGATGGCGGGGTTATAACACTGAAGCTTTCTTT. This rearrangement joins TRBV3-1 (or the pseudogene TRBV3-2) to TRBJ1-1; 7 bases line up with TRBD1. Germline V gives CDR1 LGHDT, CDR2 YNNKEL (reference sequence). Unmatched junction bases numbered 16, after V lost 4 bases and J lost 2 bases. The CDR3 has 18 amino acids.

This clone was observed once. V and J are TRBV6-6 and TRBJ2-7; 8 bases are shared with TRBD1. The J segment lost 6 bases and the V segment lost 5 bases, leaving 9 bases of the junction unmatched. The CDR3 covers 14 residues. Germline CDR1 is MNHNY and CDR2 is SVGAGI (reference sequence). CDR3 DNA: TGTGCCAGCAGTCTCCCCTCAGACAGGGGCGAGCAGTACTTC. Its translation is CASSLPSDRGEQYF.

CDR3: CAINPGLAEETQYF. The DNA for the CDR3 is TGTGCCATCAACCCGGGACTAGCGGAAGAGACCCAGTACTTC. This chain links TRBV10-3 with TRBJ2-5, with TRBD2 matching 11 bases. Per germline, CDR1 ENHRY and CDR2 SYGVKD. The ends lost 7 bases at V and 3 bases at J; junction bases unmatched: 4. The length of the CDR3 is 14 residues.

This chain connects TRBV5-4 to TRBJ2-7, with D tentatively TRBD1 (6 bases). The CDR3 totals 12 residues. CDR1 is SGHNT and CDR2 is YYREEE in the germline V gene (reference sequence). Trimming left V 4 bases short and J 4 bases short, with 9 bases between. The DNA for the CDR3 is TGTGCCAGCAGCACTGGACAGTACGAGCAGTACTTC. It specifies CASSTGQYEQYF.

The rearrangement links TRBV5-1 to TRBJ1-4; tentative D call: TRBD1 (6 bases). The CDR3 has 15 amino acids. Germline CDR1 SGHRS, CDR2 YFSETQ. Trimming cost V 2 bases and J 0 bases, with 8 bases left between them. The CDR3 spells CASSLRTATNEKLFF. CDR3 DNA sequence: TGCGCCAGCAGCTTAAGGACAGCAACTAATGAAAAACTGTTTTTT. The full variable domain, rest sourced from reference TRBV5-1 and TRBJ1-4, is KAGVTQTPRYLIKTRGQQVTLSCSPISGHRSVSWYQQTPGQGLQFLFEYFSETQRNKGNFPGRFSGRQFSNSRSEMNVSTLELGDSALYLCASSLRTATNEKLFFGSGTQLSVL.

V and J are TRBV5-1 and TRBJ2-2, with D maybe TRBD1 (6 bases). This CDR3 is built from 14 residues. Germline CDR1 is SGHRS and CDR2 is YFSETQ. Trimming shortened V by 5 bases and J by 4 bases, and 12 bases separated the two germline ends. The CDR3 DNA reads TGCGCCAGCAGTTCGGACAGACTCACCGGGGAGCTGTTTTTT. Protein product: CASSSDRLTGELFF.

This chain links TRBV12-3 or TRBV12-4 with TRBJ1-2; D is undetermined. V was clipped by 6 bases and J by 0 bases, with 8 bases between them. This CDR3 is 13 amino acids long. The CDR3 DNA sequence: TGTGCCAGCAGCCCCAGTTCTAACTATGGCTACACCTTC. It translates to CASSPSSNYGYTF.

The rearrangement uses TRBV3-1 (or the pseudogene TRBV3-2) and TRBJ1-2; no definite D call. This CDR3 is built from 14 residues. Trimming shortened V by 3 bases and J by 6 bases, and 14 bases separated the two germline ends. Germline V gene data show CDR1 as LGHDT and CDR2 as YNNKEL (reference sequence). CDR3 amino acids: CASSQTIGSNGYTF. As DNA, the CDR3 is TGTGCCAGCAGCCAGACTATAGGGTCGAATGGCTACACCTTC.

The gene calls are TRBV5-6 and TRBJ2-7; tentative D call: TRBD2 (6 bases). Germline V gene lookup returns CDR1 SGHDT and CDR2 YYEEEE. This CDR3 contains 14 residues. V lost 0 bases and J 4 bases, leaving 11 bases between the germline ends. The CDR3 DNA follows: TGTGCCAGCAGCTTGGTCCTTGGGGGGTACGAGCAGTACTTC. Amino acid sequence: CASSLVLGGYEQYF.

This sequence joins TRBV11-3 and TRBJ2-7; 8 positions match TRBD2. The CDR3 is made up of 14 amino acids. Germline V gene sequence: CDR1 SGHNT, CDR2 YENEEA. V lost 5 bases to trimming and J lost 7 bases; unmatched junction nucleotides: 10. The CDR3 loop is CASSKEGSGNEQYF. In DNA, the CDR3 is TGTGCCAGCAGCAAAGAGGGTAGCGGGAATGAGCAGTACTTC.

The chain recombines TRBV21-1 with TRBJ1-5. TRBV21-1 is listed as a pseudogene. This CDR3 has 16 amino acids. The CDR3, as DNA: TGTGCCAGCAGCAAACTAAGAGAACTGAGCAATCAGCCCCAGCATTTT. Translating gives CASSKLRELSNQPQHF.

The chain couples TRBV30 to TRBJ2-5; TRBD1 is a possible D gene (5 bases). Per the germline V gene, CDR1 is GTSNPN and CDR2 is SVGIG (reference sequence). The CDR3 is 12 amino acids. Trimming shortened V by 5 bases and J by 13 bases, and 20 bases separated the two germline ends. The CDR3 sequence is CAWADSVNIPYF. The CDR3 nucleotides are TGTGCCTGGGCCGACAGTGTTAACATCCCGTACTTC.

The chain uses TRBV9 and TRBJ1-1; D possibly corresponds to TRBD1 (6 bases). CDR3 length: 15 residues. V lost 4 bases, J lost 1 base, and 14 bases lay in between. Germline V gene sequence: CDR1 SGDLS, CDR2 YYNGEE. CDR3 DNA sequence: TGTGCCAGCAGCTTCAGGGGTTCCGGGAACACTGAAGCTTTCTTT. Translating it yields CASSFRGSGNTEAFF.